This TCR beta chain was sequenced in a study of lymphopenia after photon versus proton radiotherapy. Findings of the study overall: Proton therapy kept repertoires fairly stable, unlike photons, which gained effector/memory cells. Post-nadir diversity loss with photons came from oligoclonal expansion, particularly CD8+ Temra cells. Post-nadir TCR diversity decline inversely tracked overall survival among those who died.

The CDR3 has 17 amino acids. The V gene's germline CDR1 is LNHDA and CDR2 SQIVND (reference sequence). Trimming took off 1 base at V and 5 bases at J, with 18 bases between the two ends. In the case of this clone: Its target is unknown.

Data came from immunoSEQ multiplex PCR; TCRdb stores just in-frame clones and leaves some out. The sample lists under 75,000 clones; 85% to 95% were seen once. The receptor was isolated from a woman aged 40 to 49 with cholangiocarcinoma. The sample consisted of peripheral blood, taken from a patient treated with photon-based radiotherapy. The chain employs TRBV19 and TRBJ2-1, with D possibly matching TRBD1 (6 bases). The CDR3 region is CASSIALGRPGDNEQFF. CDR3 DNA: TGTGCCAGTAGTATAGCGTTAGGGCGCCCAGGGGACAATGAGCAGTTCTTC.